This T cell receptor (beta chain) was found in a study of shared clonotypes between healthy human individuals. Study conclusions and caveats: In general, naive subsets displayed greater estimated richness than memory subsets did. Sequencing depth was a factor that was expected to affect clonotype sharing among donors. Investigators collected only blood, and repertoires in tissues likely differ.

Regarding this clone: What it recognizes is unknown.

Clones were read by immunoSEQ multiplex PCR, and TCRdb kept only the in-frame ones, dropping some. The data show approximately 620,000 clones, approximately 97% seen once. The CDR3 contains 12 residues. Germline assignment: CDR1 MGHDK and CDR2 SYGVNS. V dropped 2 bases and J dropped 8 bases, with 9 bases sitting between them. The chain couples TRBV25-1 to TRBJ1-2, with a weak D call TRBD1 (5 bases). Sample: naive CD4+ T cells sorted from blood. Subset: CD45RA+ positively selected. This TCR derives from a woman in her 30s in good health. The CDR3 DNA reads TGTGCCAGCAGTGAAGGGACTAGGGGCTACACCTTC. Translation: CASSEGTRGYTF.